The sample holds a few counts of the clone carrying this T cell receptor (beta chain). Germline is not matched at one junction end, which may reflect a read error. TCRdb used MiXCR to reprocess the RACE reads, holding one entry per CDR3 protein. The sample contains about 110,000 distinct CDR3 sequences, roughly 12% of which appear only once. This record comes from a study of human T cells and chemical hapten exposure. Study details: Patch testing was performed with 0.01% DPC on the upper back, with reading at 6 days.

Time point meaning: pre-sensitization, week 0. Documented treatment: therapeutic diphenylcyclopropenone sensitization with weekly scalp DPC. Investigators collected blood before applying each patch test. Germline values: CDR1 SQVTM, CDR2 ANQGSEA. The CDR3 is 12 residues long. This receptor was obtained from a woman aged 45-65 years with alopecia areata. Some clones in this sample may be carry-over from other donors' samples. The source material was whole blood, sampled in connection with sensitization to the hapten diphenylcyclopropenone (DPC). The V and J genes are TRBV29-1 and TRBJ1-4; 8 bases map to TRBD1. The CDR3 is CSVKDRGEKLFF. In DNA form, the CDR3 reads TGCAGCGTTAAAGACAGGGGTGAAAAACTGTTTTTT.